Listed here are 29 T cell receptor beta chains from one sample, sequenced in a study of cytomegalovirus exposure and HLA in healthy donors. Amplification used 60 Vbeta primers and 13 Jbeta primers. Assay: immunoSEQ multiplex PCR; the TCRdb copy retains only in-frame clones and omits some. The sample includes 95,000 to 100,000 clones, roughly three quarters of them seen just once. Sequences were obtained from PBMCs. The receptor source for this set is a woman in her sixties or seventies in good health and CMV-seronegative.

The chain uses TRBV10-2 and TRBJ1-2; a weak D match, TRBD1 (5 bases). CDR1 and CDR2 from the germline V gene are WSHSY and SAAADI. V dropped 7 bases and J dropped 7 bases, with 16 bases sitting between them. This CDR3 comprises 13 residues. This CDR3 reads CASIGRAGGGYTF. DNA of the CDR3: TGCGCCAGCATTGGCAGGGCCGGGGGTGGCTACACCTTC.

This sequence joins TRBV6-5 and TRBJ2-5, with D tentatively TRBD1 (5 bases). The last part of the DNA fits TRBJ2-7 better; the J call may be wrong. CDR3 length: 13 residues. Per the germline V gene, CDR1 is MNHEY and CDR2 is SVGAGI. CDR3 loop: CATLRAGSYEQYF. In DNA, the CDR3 is TGTGCCACCTTACGCGCAGGGTCCTACGAGCAGTACTTC.

The rearrangement joins TRBV15 to TRBJ2-7, with TRBD2 as a possible D gene (6 bases). The CDR3 extends over 13 amino acids. Germline V CDR1 and CDR2: LNHNV, YYDKDF (reference sequence). Trimming left V 3 bases short and J 4 bases short, with 10 bases between. The CDR3 DNA reads TGTGCCACCAGCAGCCCCCGGGGGTACGAGCAGTACTTC. Its protein product is CATSSPRGYEQYF.

CDR3 residues: CASSRQNNEQFF. The CDR3 nucleotides are TGTGCCAGCAGCCGCCAGAACAATGAGCAGTTCTTC. The chain links TRBV28 to TRBJ2-1, with D hard to call. V was clipped by 6 bases and J by 5 bases, with 8 bases between them. CDR1 and CDR2 (germline): MDHEN, SYDVKM. The CDR3 is 12 residues long.

This sequence joins TRBV25-1 and TRBJ1-6; D perhaps matches TRBD1 (6 bases). The CDR3 covers 15 residues. With 7 bases removed from V and 5 bases from J, the gap between germline ends came to 15 bases. The germline CDR1 and CDR2 sequences are MGHDK and SYGVNS. DNA for the CDR3: TGTGCCAGCAAAAAAACAGGGATTCATAATTCACCCCTCCACTTT. It encodes CASKKTGIHNSPLHF.

The chain couples TRBV7-2 to TRBJ1-4; 9 bases align to TRBD1. With 5 bases clipped from V and 7 bases from J, the junction kept 5 bases outside the gene matches. The CDR3 consists of 14 residues. Per the germline V gene, CDR1 is SGHTA and CDR2 is FQGNSA. CDR3 residues: CASSRDRDAEKLFF. The CDR3 DNA sequence: TGTGCCAGCAGCCGGGACAGGGATGCTGAAAAACTGTTTTTT.

J is TRBJ1-1 and V is TRBV5-4; TRBD1 matches at 7 bases. Trimming took 3 bases from V and 0 from J; bases not matched to a gene: 8. CDR1 and CDR2 from the germline V gene are SGHNT and YYREEE (reference sequence). The CDR3 sequence is 16 residues long. The CDR3 sequence is CASSSGDRGLNTEAFF. The CDR3 bases are TGTGCCAGCAGCTCCGGGGACAGAGGACTGAACACTGAAGCTTTCTTT.

The chain uses TRBV7-8 and TRBJ2-7, with 8 bases that match TRBD1. Trimming took 5 bases from V and 5 from J; bases not matched to a gene: 5. Per the germline V gene, CDR1 is SGHVS and CDR2 is FQNEAQ. This CDR3 contains 13 residues. CDR3 coding DNA: TGTGCCAGCAGCCCTTGGACAGGGAACGAGCAGTACTTC. Its translation: CASSPWTGNEQYF.

The chain joins TRBV7-2 to TRBJ1-1; D is ambiguous. The CDR3 runs 14 residues. Trimming removed 5 bases from V and 1 base from J, with 11 bases in between. The germline gives CDR1 SGHTA, CDR2 FQGNSA. CDR3 DNA: TGTGCCAGCAGCAGAGGACGGGGGAACACTGAAGCTTTCTTT. It translates to CASSRGRGNTEAFF.

V gene TRBV6-1 combines with J gene TRBJ2-3; TRBD2 agrees at 7 bases. V lost 2 bases, J lost 0 bases, and 2 bases stayed unmatched. The CDR3 sequence is 15 residues long. The V gene's germline CDR1 is MNHNS and CDR2 SASEGT. The DNA of the CDR3 is TGTGCCAGCAGTGAACTGGGGGGGAGCACAGATACGCAGTATTTT. This codes for CASSELGGSTDTQYF.

V and J are TRBV10-1 and TRBJ2-3; 10 positions agree with TRBD1. Germline loops: CDR1 WNHNN, CDR2 SYGVQD (reference sequence). Germline trimming cut 6 bases from V and 5 bases from J; bases unmatched to any gene: 8. CDR3 length: 15 residues. The CDR3 DNA reads as TGCGCCAGCAGCACCCCGGGACAGGGGAAAGATACGCAGTATTTT. Amino acid sequence: CASSTPGQGKDTQYF.

V and J are TRBV27 and TRBJ1-2, with 9 positions matching TRBD1. CDR3 size: 16 residues. V shed 6 bases and J 1 base; nucleotides not matched to a gene: 9. CDR1 MNHEY and CDR2 SMNVEV come from the germline V gene (reference sequence). CDR3 protein: CASSGPGQGYNYGYTF. In DNA, the CDR3 is TGTGCCAGCAGCGGACCGGGACAGGGCTATAACTATGGCTACACCTTC.

This clone has a single count. The V gene is TRBV5-4, the J gene TRBJ2-1; D gene uncertain. The CDR3 is 15 amino acids. Per germline, CDR1 SGHNT and CDR2 YYREEE (reference sequence). V was cut by 0 bases and J by 0 bases, with 7 bases left in between. CDR3 region: CASSLDGVSYNEQFF. In nucleotides, the CDR3 is TGTGCCAGCAGCTTGGATGGAGTCTCCTACAATGAGCAGTTCTTC. Using reference TRBV5-4 and TRBJ2-1 for the parts outside the CDR3, the full variable domain is ETGVTQSPTHLIKTRGQQVTLRCSSQSGHNTVSWYQQALGQGPQFIFQYYREEENGRGNFPPRFSGLQFPNYSSELNVNALELDDSALYLCASSLDGVSYNEQFFGPGTRLTVL.

CDR3 in amino acids: CASSFSGTGNTEAFF. CDR3 coding DNA: TGTGCCAGCAGCTTCTCTGGGACAGGGAACACTGAAGCTTTCTTT. This rearrangement joins TRBV11-2 to TRBJ1-1; 8 positions agree with TRBD1. Germline values: CDR1 SGHAT, CDR2 FQNNGV. The ends lost 3 bases at V and 1 base at J; junction bases unmatched: 4. CDR3 length: 15 residues.

The V gene is TRBV6-5, the J gene TRBJ2-7; TRBD1 matches 7 bases. This CDR3 has 15 amino acids. Trimming cost V 6 bases and J 6 bases; bases outside gene matches: 14. CDR1 MNHEY and CDR2 SVGAGI come from the germline V gene. The CDR3 region has the DNA TGTGCCAGCAGCCTTTCTCCAACAGGGGTGGGCGAGCAGTACTTC. This translates into CASSLSPTGVGEQYF.

The chain is built from TRBV19 and TRBJ1-3; no clear D. Germline assignment: CDR1 LNHDA and CDR2 SQIVND (reference sequence). Trimming left V 5 bases short and J 5 bases short, with 10 bases between. The CDR3 runs 13 residues. This chain's CDR3 is CASSQVRRNTIYF. The CDR3 DNA reads as TGTGCCAGTAGTCAGGTCCGTCGAAACACCATATATTTT.

The rearrangement uses TRBV7-9 and TRBJ1-1; TRBD1 might be the D (5 bases). The V end lost 6 bases, the J end lost 10 bases, and 18 bases lay between the germline ends. The CDR3 consists of 13 residues. Germline assignment: CDR1 SEHNR and CDR2 FQNEAQ (reference sequence). The DNA for the CDR3 is TGTGCCAGCAGAGGGGATAGGGATCAGTTAGCTTTCTTT. Its protein product is CASRGDRDQLAFF.

This clone was counted once. The chain has TRBV6-5 and TRBJ2-7, with D hard to call. The CDR3 consists of 11 residues. V was shortened by 0 bases and J by 10 bases, with 7 bases between the two germline ends. Per the germline V gene, CDR1 is MNHEY and CDR2 is SVGAGI. The CDR3 DNA sequence: TGTGCCAGCAGTTACTCCCGGGTTCAGTACTTC. Translation gives CASSYSRVQYF.

V gene TRBV5-4 combines with J gene TRBJ1-6; perhaps TRBD1 as D (5 bases). CDR3 length equals 16 residues. Trimming took 5 bases from V and 4 from J, leaving 16 bases between them. CDR1 is SGHNT, CDR2 YYREEE, per germline (reference sequence). CDR3 region: CASRRSGGAYNSPLHF. The CDR3 coding sequence is TGTGCCAGCAGGAGATCCGGAGGGGCGTATAATTCACCCCTCCACTTT. Supplemented by reference TRBV5-4 and TRBJ1-6, the full variable domain reads ETGVTQSPTHLIKTRGQQVTLRCSSQSGHNTVSWYQQALGQGPQFIFQYYREEENGRGNFPPRFSGLQFPNYSSELNVNALELDDSALYLCASRRSGGAYNSPLHFGNGTRLTVT.

The V call is TRBV5-1, the J call TRBJ2-7; 10 bases fit TRBD2. This CDR3 has 14 residues. Trimming took 4 bases from V and 3 from J; bases not matched to a gene: 4. CDR1 is SGHRS, CDR2 YFSETQ, per germline. The CDR3: CASSISGGYYEQYF. The CDR3 DNA reads as TGCGCCAGCAGCATTAGCGGGGGGTACTACGAGCAGTACTTC.

The gene calls are TRBV5-6 and TRBJ2-5; 8 nucleotides match TRBD1. From germline, CDR1 is SGHDT and CDR2 YYEEEE. The CDR3 length is 16 residues. V shed 4 bases, J shed 0 bases, and the junction held 8 bases outside the gene matches. CDR3 DNA sequence: TGTGCCAGCAGCCGGCAGGGGGCGAACCACCAAGAGACCCAGTACTTC. Translated: CASSRQGANHQETQYF.

The V call is TRBV7-9, the J call TRBJ2-1; D is perhaps TRBD2 (6 bases). Germline assignment: CDR1 SEHNR and CDR2 FQNEAQ (reference sequence). Trimming took off 4 bases at V and 1 base at J, with 8 bases between the two ends. The CDR3 contains 14 residues. As DNA, the CDR3 is TGTGCCAGCAGCTCCGCGGGATCCTACAATGAGCAGTTCTTC. Its protein is CASSSAGSYNEQFF.

The J gene is TRBJ1-5, the V gene TRBV28, with 9 bases matching TRBD1. CDR3 length: 16 residues. Germline lookup yields CDR1 MDHEN and CDR2 SYDVKM. J gave up 3 bases and V 6 bases, and 9 bases lay outside the gene matches. Here the CDR3 reads CASRSTGTGSNQPQHF. CDR3 in DNA: TGTGCCAGCAGGTCAACCGGGACAGGGTCCAATCAGCCCCAGCATTTT.

This sequence joins TRBV9 and TRBJ1-2, with 8 bases aligning to TRBD1. Germline trimming cut 4 bases from V and 8 bases from J; bases unmatched to any gene: 7. The CDR3 has 13 residues. Germline CDR1 SGDLS, CDR2 YYNGEE. The CDR3 loop is CASSSQGAGGYTF. DNA for the CDR3: TGTGCCAGCAGCTCCCAGGGGGCGGGCGGCTACACCTTC.

This chain links TRBV7-2 with TRBJ2-3; 12 bases line up with TRBD2. The V segment lost 1 base and the J segment 0 bases; nucleotides outside the gene matches: 5. Germline values: CDR1 SGHTA, CDR2 FQGNSA. The CDR3 has 18 residues. The CDR3 region is CASSLVRLAGVSTDTQYF. The CDR3 nucleotides are TGTGCCAGCAGCTTAGTCAGACTAGCGGGAGTTAGCACAGATACGCAGTATTTT.

J is TRBJ1-5 and V is TRBV19; 9 nucleotides agree with TRBD1. J gave up 6 bases and V 3 bases, and 15 bases lay outside the gene matches. The CDR3 covers 18 residues. The V gene's germline CDR1 is LNHDA and CDR2 SQIVND (reference sequence). As DNA, the CDR3 is TGTGCCAGTAGTATGGGATCCGGGACAGGGATATCAATTCAGCCCCAGCATTTT. This translates into CASSMGSGTGISIQPQHF. The variable domain in full, completed from reference TRBV19 and TRBJ1-5, reads DGGITQSPKYLFRKEGQNVTLSCEQNLNHDAMYWYRQDPGQGLRLIYYSQIVNDFQKGDIAEGYSVSREKKESFPLTVTSAQKNPTAFYLCASSMGSGTGISIQPQHFGDGTRLSIL.

The chain recombines TRBV5-1 with TRBJ2-7; 12 bases fit TRBD2. Germline V gene lookup returns CDR1 SGHRS and CDR2 YFSETQ. The CDR3 length is 15 residues. V shed 4 bases, J shed 7 bases, and the junction held 9 bases outside the gene matches. CDR3 region: CASSPGLAGPLEQYF. The CDR3 bases are TGCGCCAGCAGCCCAGGACTAGCGGGACCGCTGGAGCAGTACTTC.

This clone was observed a few times. This chain joins TRBV6-5 and TRBJ2-5; TRBD1 is a possible D gene (5 bases). The CDR3 is 14 amino acids. Trimming removed 7 bases at V and 6 bases at J, with 18 bases between. Germline lookup yields CDR1 MNHEY and CDR2 SVGAGI. The CDR3 protein is CASTRRTGQQTQYF. CDR3 nucleotide sequence: TGTGCCAGCACCCGAAGAACAGGCCAGCAGACCCAGTACTTC.

The chain recombines TRBV7-7 with TRBJ2-1, with TRBD2 as a possible D gene (6 bases). This CDR3 is 13 amino acids long. The V and J ends lost 5 bases and 6 bases respectively, with 11 bases between them. Germline V CDR1 and CDR2: SSHAT, FNYEAQ (reference sequence). CDR3 in DNA: TGTGCCAGCAGCCCCTTCGGGGGCAATGAGCAGTTCTTC. This translates into CASSPFGGNEQFF.